This passage covers 9 T cell receptor beta chains from one sample sequenced in a study of blood T cell repertoires in COVID-19. Produced via immunoSEQ multiplex PCR; TCRdb's table is partial and in-frame only. The sample holds roughly 250,000 clones, about 85% seen once. Sequencing was carried out using PBMCs or T cells enriched from blood (not recorded which). The receptors were gathered from a woman aged 25-40 years with acute COVID-19.

This rearrangement joins TRBV28 to TRBJ1-5, with D maybe TRBD1 (6 bases). The length of the CDR3 is 15 residues. The V gene lost 6 bases and the J gene lost 4 bases, with 16 bases spanning the gap. Germline V gene sequence: CDR1 MDHEN, CDR2 SYDVKM. CDR3: CASRPDRRPNQPQHF. The CDR3 region has the DNA TGTGCCAGCAGACCTGACAGGAGACCGAATCAGCCCCAGCATTTT. The full variable domain, rest sourced from reference TRBV28 and TRBJ1-5, is DVKVTQSSRYLVKRTGEKVFLECVQDMDHENMFWYRQDPGLGLRLIYFSYDVKMKEKGDIPEGYSVSREKKERFSLILESASTNQTSMYLCASRPDRRPNQPQHFGDGTRLSIL.

The chain is built from TRBV19 and TRBJ1-6; 7 bases are a match to TRBD1. This CDR3 spans 15 amino acids. In germline, CDR1 is LNHDA, CDR2 SQIVND (reference sequence). The ends lost 7 bases at V and 6 bases at J; junction bases unmatched: 9. In DNA, the CDR3 is TGTGCCAGTACTGACAGGGTCGGCCGTAATTCACCCCTCCACTTT. The encoded protein is CASTDRVGRNSPLHF.

The chain carries TRBV5-1 and TRBJ2-3, with D perhaps matching TRBD1 (6 bases). Germline loops: CDR1 SGHRS, CDR2 YFSETQ. CDR3 size: 18 residues. V lost 0 bases, J lost 0 bases, and 17 bases lay in between. The CDR3, as DNA: TGCGCCAGCAGCTTGGAAGGGCTCCTACAGGGTAGCACAGATACGCAGTATTTT. This codes for CASSLEGLLQGSTDTQYF.

The rearrangement uses TRBV9 and TRBJ2-7; 8 positions match TRBD2. V trimming: 0 bases; J trimming: 1 base; junction bases outside the gene matches: 6. The germline V gene has CDR1 SGDLS and CDR2 YYNGEE. The CDR3 has 16 amino acids. The DNA of the CDR3 is TGTGCCAGCAGCGTAGAGGCGGGAGGCTGGTCCTACGAGCAGTACTTC. Translation: CASSVEAGGWSYEQYF.

This clone appeared a few times. The chain uses TRBV7-6 and TRBJ2-7; D possibly corresponds to TRBD2 (5 bases). This CDR3 is 13 amino acids long. Germline values: CDR1 SGHVS, CDR2 FNYEAQ. V was pared by 5 bases and J by 6 bases, with 14 bases between. CDR3 nucleotides: TGTGCCAGCAGCCCCACTAGGCTGGGCGAGCAGTACTTC. It is translated as CASSPTRLGEQYF. The whole variable domain, filled in from reference TRBV7-6 and TRBJ2-7, reads GAGVSQSPRYKVTKRGQDVALRCDPISGHVSLYWYRQALGQGPEFLTYFNYEAQQDKSGLPNDRFSAERPEGSISTLTIQRTEQRDSAMYRCASSPTRLGEQYFGPGTRLTVT.

This chain uses TRBV27 with TRBJ1-2, with D possibly matching TRBD1 (5 bases). The CDR3 runs to 13 residues. The V gene's germline CDR1 is MNHEY and CDR2 SMNVEV (reference sequence). V gave up 2 bases and J gave up 7 bases, with 11 bases separating them. The CDR3 DNA reads TGTGCCAGCAGTTTACACGGGGGTGGTGGCTACACCTTC. Protein: CASSLHGGGGYTF.

This clone appeared a few times. V and J are TRBV7-9 and TRBJ1-3; 7 nucleotides match TRBD1. The trim removed 4 bases at V and 3 bases at J, leaving 6 bases unmatched. Germline V gives CDR1 SEHNR, CDR2 FQNEAQ (reference sequence). The CDR3 sequence is 15 residues long. The CDR3 bases are TGTGCCAGCAGCTGGTCCCGGACAGGTGGAAACACCATATATTTT. Translated, it gives CASSWSRTGGNTIYF.

The CDR3 DNA reads as TGTGCCAGTAGTGCAGGATCCTACGAGCAGTACTTC. It translates to CASSAGSYEQYF. The chain is built from TRBV19 and TRBJ2-7; D is ambiguous. Germline V gene sequence: CDR1 LNHDA, CDR2 SQIVND (reference sequence). V gave up 5 bases and J gave up 1 base, with 6 bases separating them. CDR3 length equals 12 residues. The whole variable domain, remainder taken from reference TRBV19 and TRBJ2-7, is DGGITQSPKYLFRKEGQNVTLSCEQNLNHDAMYWYRQDPGQGLRLIYYSQIVNDFQKGDIAEGYSVSREKKESFPLTVTSAQKNPTAFYLCASSAGSYEQYFGPGTRLTVT.

The gene calls are TRBV14 and TRBJ1-6; D might be TRBD1 (6 bases). Trimming took off 4 bases at V and 7 bases at J, with 14 bases between the two ends. The CDR3 has 15 residues. The germline gives CDR1 SGHDN, CDR2 FVKESK. The CDR3 region has the DNA TGTGCCAGCAGCCCACAGACAGGAGAAAATTCACCCCTCCACTTT. Protein product: CASSPQTGENSPLHF.